The 19 T cell receptor beta chains presented below share a single source sample, sequenced in a study of blood T cell repertoires in COVID-19. Clones were read by immunoSEQ multiplex PCR, and TCRdb kept only the in-frame ones, dropping some. The sample has 150,000 to 200,000 clones, 90% to 95% seen once. Sequenced material: peripheral blood. The receptors originated from a woman between 45 and 65 years old with acute or convalescent COVID-19.

The chain employs TRBV3-1 (or the pseudogene TRBV3-2) and TRBJ1-2, with D unclear. In germline, CDR1 is LGHDT, CDR2 YNNKEL (reference sequence). CDR3 length: 14 amino acids. The V gene lost 1 base and the J gene lost 6 bases, with 12 bases spanning the gap. CDR3 amino acids: CASSQVGRINGYTF. Written as DNA, the CDR3 is TGTGCCAGCAGCCAAGTTGGCAGAATTAATGGCTACACCTTC.

The V call is TRBV30, the J call TRBJ1-5; no reliable D call. The ends were cut back, 2 bases at V and 8 bases at J, with 10 bases in the middle. This CDR3 has 12 amino acids. Germline CDR1 GTSNPN, CDR2 SVGIG (reference sequence). The CDR3 nucleotides read TGTGCCTGGAGTTCGACCGGGGAGCCCCAGCATTTT. Amino acids: CAWSSTGEPQHF.

V gene TRBV25-1 combines with J gene TRBJ2-3; D may be TRBD2 (6 bases). Germline values: CDR1 MGHDK, CDR2 SYGVNS. V was cut by 4 bases and J by 2 bases, with 10 bases left in between. The CDR3 spans 14 residues. CDR3 in amino acids: CASSGGAYTDTQYF. CDR3 bases: TGTGCCAGCAGTGGCGGGGCCTACACAGATACGCAGTATTTT.

The chain has TRBV18 and TRBJ1-5; 7 bases align to TRBD1. This CDR3 region has 15 residues. Germline loops: CDR1 KGHSH, CDR2 LQKENI. The junction had 7 bases not matched to a gene; V was cut back by 6 bases and J by 2 bases. CDR3 coding DNA: TGTGCCAGCTCCCCGCCAGGGGGTGGCAATCAGCCCCAGCATTTT. This sequence encodes CASSPPGGGNQPQHF.

This clone was seen only a few times. This sequence joins TRBV7-3 and TRBJ2-1; 8 bases fit TRBD1. CDR3 length equals 16 residues. V lost 1 base and J lost 3; bases outside the gene matches: 5. Per the germline V gene, CDR1 is SGHTA and CDR2 is FQGTGA. DNA for the CDR3: TGTGCCAGCAGCTTAAGGGGAGGACAGGGCTACAATGAGCAGTTCTTC. It translates to CASSLRGGQGYNEQFF.

CDR3 loop: CASSFAGGDGYTF. The CDR3 DNA is TGTGCCAGCAGCTTCGCAGGGGGAGATGGCTACACCTTC. The rearrangement links TRBV5-4 to TRBJ1-2; TRBD1 matches 7 bases. CDR3 length equals 13 residues. V was clipped by 2 bases and J by 6 bases; unmatched bases: 4. Germline assignment: CDR1 SGHNT and CDR2 YYREEE (reference sequence).

The CDR3 region has the DNA TGTGCCAGCAGTCGTAGGGCGGGGACGGTTGAGCAGTTCTTC. It translates to CASSRRAGTVEQFF. The rearrangement joins TRBV7-2 to TRBJ2-1, with D possibly matching TRBD2 (6 bases). Germline loops: CDR1 SGHTA, CDR2 FQGNSA. The length of the CDR3 is 14 residues. Trimming cost V 6 bases and J 9 bases, with 18 bases left between them.

The chain carries TRBV6-5 and TRBJ1-1; D is possibly TRBD1 (6 bases). CDR1 MNHEY and CDR2 SVGAGI come from the germline V gene. With 4 bases removed from V and 5 bases from J, the gap between germline ends came to 17 bases. This CDR3 region has 15 residues. The DNA for the CDR3 is TGTGCCAGCAGTTCCCGAATTGGGGGGGCAACTGAAGCTTTCTTT. Its translation is CASSSRIGGATEAFF.

The gene calls are TRBV5-1 and TRBJ1-6, with D possibly matching TRBD1 (6 bases). Germline V lookup: CDR1 SGHRS, CDR2 YFSETQ. The CDR3 spans 13 residues. V was pared by 7 bases and J by 5 bases, with 10 bases between. The CDR3 here is CASQGQNNSPLHF. In DNA form, the CDR3 reads TGCGCCAGCCAAGGACAGAATAATTCACCCCTCCACTTT.

The V call is TRBV10-2, the J call TRBJ1-1, with no clear D. This CDR3 region has 12 residues. The V gene lost 4 bases and the J gene lost 3 bases, with 6 bases spanning the gap. Germline values: CDR1 WSHSY, CDR2 SAAADI. CDR3 in amino acids: CASSAGYTEAFF. The CDR3 DNA is TGCGCCAGCAGTGCAGGCTACACTGAAGCTTTCTTT.

The chain joins TRBV4-2 to TRBJ1-4; D may be TRBD1 (6 bases). V dropped 0 bases and J dropped 3 bases, with 8 bases sitting between them. Looked up from germline, CDR1 is LGHNA and CDR2 is YNFKEQ. This CDR3 contains 15 residues. The CDR3 region is CASSQEQGPNEKLFF. CDR3 in DNA: TGTGCCAGCAGCCAAGAACAGGGTCCTAATGAAAAACTGTTTTTT.

The rearrangement links TRBV4-3 to TRBJ2-1; 9 nucleotides line up with TRBD2. CDR3 length equals 15 residues. V shed 0 bases and J 7 bases; nucleotides not matched to a gene: 4. CDR1 is LGHNA and CDR2 is YSLEER in the germline V gene. In DNA, the CDR3 is TGCGCCAGCAGCCAAGATACTAGCGGGTTGAATGAGCAGTTCTTC. Encoded protein: CASSQDTSGLNEQFF.

The V gene is TRBV19, the J gene TRBJ1-5; D might be TRBD1 (6 bases). The CDR3 contains 15 residues. With 7 bases removed from V and 0 bases from J, the gap between germline ends came to 13 bases. The germline V gene has CDR1 LNHDA and CDR2 SQIVND (reference sequence). The CDR3 sequence is CASNARGYSNQPQHF. CDR3 DNA: TGTGCCAGTAACGCCAGGGGCTATAGCAATCAGCCCCAGCATTTT.

V and J are TRBV7-9 and TRBJ1-3; TRBD1 is a possible D gene (5 bases). The germline CDR1 and CDR2 sequences are SEHNR and FQNEAQ (reference sequence). The CDR3 has 16 residues. Trimming shortened V by 7 bases and J by 0 bases, and 16 bases separated the two germline ends. The CDR3, as DNA: TGTGCCAGCACATCACCGACAGCGAGCTCTGGAAACACCATATATTTT. The encoded protein is CASTSPTASSGNTIYF.

The V call is TRBV5-1, the J call TRBJ2-2, with 8 nucleotides matching TRBD2. The junction had 5 bases not matched to a gene; V was cut back by 0 bases and J by 1 base. Germline CDR1 and CDR2: SGHRS and YFSETQ. The length of the CDR3 is 17 residues. As DNA, the CDR3 is TGCGCCAGCAGCTTGGTGCCCAGCGGGGGGAACACCGGGGAGCTGTTTTTT. This encodes CASSLVPSGGNTGELFF.

This clone is a singleton in its sample. The chain has TRBV30 and TRBJ2-7, with D perhaps TRBD1 (5 bases). Trimming left V 4 bases short and J 2 bases short, with 12 bases between. The germline CDR1 and CDR2 sequences are GTSNPN and SVGIG (reference sequence). The CDR3 runs 13 residues. The DNA for the CDR3 is TGTGCCTGGACTCCAGACAGTGCCTACGAGCAGTACTTC. This encodes CAWTPDSAYEQYF.

V is TRBV29-1 and J is TRBJ2-5, with 8 bases fitting TRBD1. Germline-derived CDR1 and CDR2 are SQVTM and ANQGSEA. The ends lost 4 bases at V and 3 bases at J; junction bases unmatched: 13. This CDR3 is built from 16 residues. CDR3 DNA: TGCAGCGTTGGTACCTTTGACAGGGGTTTAGAAGAGACCCAGTACTTC. Translation: CSVGTFDRGLEETQYF.

The chain carries TRBV7-2 and TRBJ2-7; D gene ambiguous. The CDR3 sequence is 12 residues long. Germline CDR1 is SGHTA and CDR2 is FQGNSA. With 5 bases removed from V and 0 bases from J, the gap between germline ends came to 5 bases. CDR3: CASSRSSYEQYF. The CDR3 nucleotides read TGTGCCAGCAGCCGGAGCTCCTACGAGCAGTACTTC.

V is TRBV3-1 (or the pseudogene TRBV3-2) and J is TRBJ1-6; tentative D call: TRBD1 (6 bases). Between the trimmed V and J ends, which lost 0 bases and 7 bases, there was a span of 7 bases. The germline CDR1 and CDR2 sequences are LGHDT and YNNKEL (reference sequence). The CDR3 covers 14 residues. The CDR3 reads CASSQDRGNSPLHF. The CDR3 DNA reads as TGTGCCAGCAGCCAAGACAGGGGAAATTCACCCCTCCACTTT.